This paragraph covers one T cell receptor beta chain sequence. Its target is not known. V dropped 6 bases and J dropped 0 bases, with 15 bases sitting between them. This CDR3 spans 15 amino acids. Germline V gene sequence: CDR1 SGHAT, CDR2 FQNNGV. This entry belongs to a study of Ad26.COV2.S vaccination and SARS-CoV-2 variants. As for the study in general: Once, or twice with 56 days between doses, Ad26.COV2.S was given intramuscularly. Findings and caveats of the study: Spike-specific TCR breadth was greater in vaccine than placebo recipients. There was a possibility that the TCR breadth and depth analyses underestimated total T cell responses.

The protocol was immunoSEQ multiplex PCR, while the TCRdb copy is restricted to in-frame clones and leaves out a portion. The top ten clones hold 3.5% of a sample with about 390,000 clones, more than 85% of them seen once. Treatment described: roughly 18 received Ad26.COV2.S at low or high dose, single or two shots; 5 received placebo; per-sample allocation not given. After the first vaccine or placebo injection, samples were drawn on day 63. An Ad26 vector expressing Wuhan-strain SARS-CoV-2 spike constituted the vaccine. The sample in question was peripheral blood, obtained in a trial of Ad26.COV2.S vaccine versus placebo. This receptor was obtained from a person aged 18 to 65 who received the Ad26.COV2.S COVID-19 vaccine or a placebo. The V call is TRBV11-2, the J call TRBJ2-7, with TRBD1 as a possible D gene (5 bases). This chain's CDR3 is CASRPNRQSSYEQYF. The CDR3 region has the DNA TGTGCCAGCAGACCCAATAGACAGAGCTCCTACGAGCAGTACTTC.